A single sample is the source of the 32 T cell receptor beta chains below, sequenced in a study of blood T cell repertoires in COVID-19 (dated by TCRdb to 2020 to 2022). Receptors were amplified or captured by the immunoSEQ multiplex PCR assay. TCRdb mirrors the immuneACCESS table, restricted to in-frame sequences. Some clones are absent from its copies; in checked studies, under half trace to an unresolved V gene, and the reason for the others is unknown. Counted in this sample were 250,000 to 300,000 clones; 84% of them appeared once. More than 3% of the sample is taken by the ten largest. The sequencing input was PBMCs or T cells enriched from blood (not recorded which). All receptors derive from a man in his fifties who had recovered from COVID-19.

The chain recombines TRBV19 with TRBJ2-2, with a tentative D call TRBD1 (6 bases). V lost 7 bases and J lost 3, with 9 bases in between. The germline V gene encodes CDR1 LNHDA and CDR2 SQIVND (reference sequence). The CDR3 covers 13 residues. The CDR3 DNA is TGTGCCAGTAATACAGGGTACACCGGGGAGCTGTTTTTT. Residues: CASNTGYTGELFF.

The chain carries TRBV5-1 and TRBJ2-4; possible D gene TRBD1, 7 bases. Trimming removed 3 bases at V and 7 bases at J, with 17 bases between. Per germline, CDR1 SGHRS and CDR2 YFSETQ. The CDR3 spans 15 residues. The CDR3 nucleotides read TGCGCCAGCAGCTCCGGCGGGACAGCCAGGAACATTCAGTACTTC. This gives the protein CASSSGGTARNIQYF.

The CDR3 sequence: CASSSSGNAYEQYF. The CDR3 DNA follows: TGTGCCAGCAGTTCAAGCGGGAACGCCTACGAGCAGTACTTC. The V gene is TRBV28, the J gene TRBJ2-7; TRBD2 matches 7 bases. The ends lost 4 bases at V and 2 bases at J; junction bases unmatched: 5. The CDR3 is 14 amino acids. CDR1 and CDR2 from the germline V gene are MDHEN and SYDVKM. Complete variable domain (other parts from reference TRBV28 and TRBJ2-7): DVKVTQSSRYLVKRTGEKVFLECVQDMDHENMFWYRQDPGLGLRLIYFSYDVKMKEKGDIPEGYSVSREKKERFSLILESASTNQTSMYLCASSSSGNAYEQYFGPGTRLTVT.

The J gene is TRBJ2-5, the V gene TRBV11-3; 8 positions agree with TRBD2. The CDR3 is 13 residues long. Germline assignment: CDR1 SGHNT and CDR2 YENEEA. V shed 5 bases and J 8 bases; nucleotides not matched to a gene: 7. The CDR3 protein is CASSQGLVDTQYF. The DNA of the CDR3 is TGTGCCAGCAGCCAGGGACTAGTCGATACCCAGTACTTC.

The gene calls are TRBV7-2 and TRBJ2-7; no reliable D call. CDR1 is SGHTA, CDR2 FQGNSA, per germline. Trimming left V 5 bases short and J 2 bases short, with 13 bases between. The CDR3 has 14 amino acids. The CDR3 region is CASSLQVPTYEQYF. Here the CDR3 DNA reads TGTGCCAGCAGCCTCCAGGTTCCGACCTACGAGCAGTACTTC.

CDR3 residues: CASSFRGGSGYTF. The CDR3 DNA is TGTGCCAGCAGTTTTCGAGGGGGCTCTGGCTACACCTTC. The chain recombines TRBV27 with TRBJ1-2, with 7 bases that match TRBD1. Losses at the gene ends were 3 bases for V and 7 bases for J; bases not matched to a gene: 5. From germline, CDR1 is MNHEY and CDR2 SMNVEV (reference sequence). The CDR3 sequence is 13 residues long.

This chain uses TRBV20-1 with TRBJ1-2; 8 bases map to TRBD1. V lost 3 bases and J lost 7; bases outside the gene matches: 28. The germline gives CDR1 DFQATT, CDR2 SNEGSKA (reference sequence). The CDR3 spans 20 residues. The CDR3 sequence: CSASRAPRQPRTGNFGGYTF. The CDR3 DNA sequence: TGCAGTGCTAGTCGCGCCCCGCGTCAGCCTAGGACAGGGAACTTCGGTGGCTACACCTTC.

This sequence joins TRBV7-8 and TRBJ2-5; no firm D call. The CDR3 spans 13 residues. The germline gives CDR1 SGHVS, CDR2 FQNEAQ. V was clipped by 4 bases and J by 2 bases, with 8 bases between them. The DNA for the CDR3 is TGTGCCAGCAGCTGGTACAGTCAAGAGACCCAGTACTTC. Translating it yields CASSWYSQETQYF.

This chain connects TRBV6-1 to TRBJ1-3; D unclear. Looked up from germline, CDR1 is MNHNS and CDR2 is SASEGT. The CDR3 totals 12 residues. The V and J ends lost 2 bases and 10 bases respectively, with 9 bases between them. This CDR3 reads CASSESFVTIYF. Here the CDR3 DNA reads TGTGCCAGCAGTGAAAGCTTTGTAACCATATATTTT.

The chain has TRBV11-2 and TRBJ2-3, with D uncertain. The V gene lost 1 base and the J gene lost 0 bases, with 14 bases spanning the gap. The CDR3 covers 17 residues. From germline, CDR1 is SGHAT and CDR2 FQNNGV. CDR3 region: CASSLGSGSLSTDTQYF. The CDR3 coding sequence is TGTGCCAGCAGCTTAGGTTCCGGGTCTCTCAGCACAGATACGCAGTATTTT.

This clone was picked up a small number of times. The rearrangement links TRBV9 to TRBJ1-1, with TRBD1 matching 8 bases. Germline assignment: CDR1 SGDLS and CDR2 YYNGEE. The CDR3 has 15 residues. V lost 4 bases and J lost 4; bases outside the gene matches: 9. The CDR3 loop reads CASSPRQGLLTEAFF. The CDR3 DNA sequence: TGTGCCAGCAGCCCCCGACAGGGGTTACTCACTGAAGCTTTCTTT.

The rearrangement links TRBV18 to TRBJ2-5; 8 bases agree with TRBD1. This CDR3 is built from 14 residues. Germline values: CDR1 KGHSH, CDR2 LQKENI. J was trimmed by 1 base and V by 3 bases; bases with no gene match: 1. The CDR3 DNA is TGTGCCAGCTCACCGACAGGGGCCCAAGAGACCCAGTACTTC. This gives the protein CASSPTGAQETQYF.

The chain couples TRBV7-9 to TRBJ1-3; 7 bases map to TRBD1. The trim removed 5 bases at V and 2 bases at J, leaving 12 bases unmatched. The CDR3 totals 17 residues. Germline V lookup: CDR1 SEHNR, CDR2 FQNEAQ (reference sequence). The CDR3 nucleotides read TGTGCCAGCAGCCCCGGAGGTGGCAGGGGGACTGGAAACACCATATATTTT. This encodes CASSPGGGRGTGNTIYF.

V is TRBV18 and J is TRBJ2-7; TRBD2 agrees at 8 bases. Germline CDR1 reads KGHSH; CDR2 reads LQKENI. The CDR3 loop spans 15 amino acids. J lost 0 bases, V lost 6 bases, and 7 bases had no gene match. The CDR3 is CASSPLSGSSYEQYF. The CDR3, as DNA: TGTGCCAGCTCTCCCTTGAGCGGGAGCTCCTACGAGCAGTACTTC.

This chain uses TRBV5-4 with TRBJ1-2; D call uncertain. The CDR3 spans 12 residues. Between the trimmed V and J ends, which lost 4 bases and 8 bases, there was a span of 12 bases. Germline-derived CDR1 and CDR2 are SGHNT and YYREEE (reference sequence). This CDR3 is CASSPRGEGYTF. The CDR3 nucleotides are TGTGCCAGCAGCCCTCGTGGGGAGGGCTACACCTTC.

This sequence joins TRBV5-4 and TRBJ2-5; the D gene is possibly TRBD2 (7 bases). Trimming shortened V by 1 base and J by 5 bases, and 12 bases separated the two germline ends. The CDR3 runs to 14 residues. CDR1 is SGHNT and CDR2 is YYREEE in the germline V gene (reference sequence). In DNA, the CDR3 is TGTGCCAGCAGCTTGAAGGGGGGGATGGAGACCCAGTACTTC. This encodes CASSLKGGMETQYF.

The J gene is TRBJ2-1, the V gene TRBV9, with TRBD2 matching 13 bases. J lost 0 bases, V lost 4 bases, and 10 bases had no gene match. Germline V gene lookup returns CDR1 SGDLS and CDR2 YYNGEE. The CDR3 is 19 amino acids. CDR3 sequence reads: CASSFRTSGSYSSYNEQFF. The CDR3 DNA is TGTGCCAGCAGCTTCCGGACTAGCGGGAGTTATAGCTCCTACAATGAGCAGTTCTTC.

The chain couples TRBV6-4 to TRBJ2-2, with 8 bases lining up with TRBD1. V gave up 6 bases and J gave up 4 bases; unmatched junction bases: 1. Germline assignment: CDR1 MRHNA and CDR2 SNTAGT. The CDR3 sequence is 13 residues long. CDR3 in DNA: TGTGCCAGCAGGGGACAGGCCACCGGGGAGCTGTTTTTT. Amino acid sequence: CASRGQATGELFF.

The chain recombines TRBV7-2 with TRBJ1-5; D uncertain. V lost 1 base to trimming and J lost 10 bases, with 14 bases between them. Per germline, CDR1 SGHTA and CDR2 FQGNSA. The CDR3 consists of 14 residues. The CDR3 region is CASSLGPSSLPQHF. CDR3 DNA sequence: TGTGCCAGCAGCTTAGGGCCATCTAGTCTTCCCCAGCATTTT.

The gene calls are TRBV9 and TRBJ2-3; 12 nucleotides agree with TRBD2. CDR1 SGDLS and CDR2 YYNGEE come from the germline V gene. V lost 4 bases to trimming and J lost 3 bases; unmatched junction nucleotides: 3. The CDR3 sequence is 15 residues long. CDR3 sequence reads: CASSIGLAGTDTQYF. The CDR3 coding sequence is TGTGCCAGCAGCATCGGACTAGCGGGGACAGATACGCAGTATTTT.

The chain recombines TRBV19 with TRBJ1-5; D is ambiguous. V was cut by 1 base and J by 0 bases, with 7 bases left in between. The CDR3 runs 15 residues. Per germline, CDR1 LNHDA and CDR2 SQIVND (reference sequence). The CDR3: CASSIVPYSNQPQHF. CDR3 nucleotide sequence: TGTGCCAGTAGTATAGTCCCGTATAGCAATCAGCCCCAGCATTTT.

The rearrangement links TRBV10-3 to TRBJ2-3, with 8 bases lining up with TRBD2. J was trimmed by 4 bases and V by 7 bases; bases with no gene match: 10. The CDR3 runs 15 residues. Germline V gives CDR1 ENHRY, CDR2 SYGVKD. This chain's CDR3 is CAINSGTGGADTQYF. The DNA of the CDR3 is TGTGCCATCAATTCCGGGACCGGGGGGGCAGATACGCAGTATTTT.

The table lists this clone with a few counts. The V gene is TRBV2, the J gene TRBJ1-2; D remains unclear. The CDR3 contains 15 residues. V was shortened by 4 bases and J by 1 base, with 13 bases between the two germline ends. CDR1 and CDR2 from the germline V gene are SNHLY and FYNNEI. The CDR3 DNA sequence: TGTGCCAGCAGTGTCTCGGGAGCGCGTAACTATGGCTACACCTTC. This encodes CASSVSGARNYGYTF.

This chain links TRBV7-9 with TRBJ2-7; the match to TRBD2 covers 7 bases. Germline CDR1 reads SEHNR; CDR2 reads FQNEAQ (reference sequence). The V gene end was trimmed by 5 bases and the J gene end by 2 bases; junction bases not matched to a gene: 9. The CDR3 totals 15 residues. Here the CDR3 DNA reads TGTGCCAGCAGCGCTGGCCTAGCGGATGCCTACGAGCAGTACTTC. This encodes CASSAGLADAYEQYF.

This clone was counted between two and nine times. The rearrangement joins TRBV4-2 to TRBJ1-6; tentatively, D is TRBD1 (6 bases). The CDR3 covers 17 residues. The germline V and J ends were trimmed by 1 base and 9 bases, with 19 bases remaining between them. Per germline, CDR1 LGHNA and CDR2 YNFKEQ. The CDR3 loop is CASSQGPTRAGASPLHF. As DNA, the CDR3 is TGTGCCAGCAGCCAAGGGCCTACACGAGCGGGGGCTTCACCCCTCCACTTT.

Only one count was recorded for this clone. The genes are TRBV19 and TRBJ2-3, with D unresolved. The CDR3 is made up of 14 amino acids. Germline CDR1 LNHDA, CDR2 SQIVND (reference sequence). V lost 5 bases, J lost 3 bases, and 12 bases lay in between. The DNA of the CDR3 is TGTGCCAGTAGTCCCGATCCGAGGACAGATACGCAGTATTTT. As protein: CASSPDPRTDTQYF.

A remark on this clone: Other DNA variants within this sample encode the same CDR3. V and J are TRBV18 and TRBJ1-2, with 7 nucleotides matching TRBD1. J was trimmed by 3 bases and V by 3 bases; bases with no gene match: 4. The CDR3 is made up of 14 amino acids. Germline CDR1 and CDR2: KGHSH and LQKENI. The CDR3 is CASSPRQGDYGYTF. DNA for the CDR3: TGTGCCAGCTCACCTAGACAGGGCGACTATGGCTACACCTTC.

This sequence joins TRBV5-1 and TRBJ1-5; a weak D match, TRBD1 (6 bases). The V end was cut by 5 bases, the J end by 8 bases, with 14 bases between. Germline loops: CDR1 SGHRS, CDR2 YFSETQ. CDR3 length: 13 amino acids. The chain's CDR3 is CASRGIPGEPQHF. CDR3 nucleotide sequence: TGCGCCAGCAGGGGCATCCCAGGGGAGCCCCAGCATTTT.

The V and J genes are TRBV28 and TRBJ1-1; 12 positions match TRBD1. V dropped 5 bases and J dropped 1; count of bases not matched to a gene: 8. The germline CDR1 and CDR2 sequences are MDHEN and SYDVKM. This CDR3 is built from 17 residues. CDR3 nucleotides: TGTGCCAGCAGTCTGCTACCGGGACAGGGGGCGAACACTGAAGCTTTCTTT. It translates to CASSLLPGQGANTEAFF.

With regard to this clone: One end of the junction varies from germline; a read error may be responsible. This chain connects TRBV7-7 to TRBJ2-7; D might be TRBD1 (6 bases). Germline lookup yields CDR1 SSHAT and CDR2 FNYEAQ (reference sequence). The CDR3 runs 17 residues. The CDR3 spells CASSLVGGPDRAYEQYF. CDR3 DNA: TGTGCTAGCAGCTTAGTTGGGGGCCCTGACAGAGCCTACGAGCAGTACTTC.

The V call is TRBV11-2, the J call TRBJ2-7; possible D gene TRBD2, 6 bases. The CDR3 consists of 17 residues. The ends were cut back, 4 bases at V and 2 bases at J, with 21 bases in the middle. CDR1 and CDR2 (germline): SGHAT, FQNNGV. The CDR3, as DNA: TGTGCCAGCAGCTCCCCTGTAGGGACTCCCAATACCTACGAGCAGTACTTC. It encodes CASSSPVGTPNTYEQYF.

This clone was observed once. The chain combines TRBV15 with TRBJ1-5; TRBD1 aligns across 9 bases. J gave up 4 bases and V 1 base, and 5 bases lay outside the gene matches. Germline CDR1 is LNHNV and CDR2 is YYDKDF (reference sequence). The CDR3 runs 16 residues. The CDR3 DNA is TGTGCCACCAGCAGAGCCACAGGGGGCCGTAATCAGCCCCAGCATTTT. Its translation is CATSRATGGRNQPQHF.